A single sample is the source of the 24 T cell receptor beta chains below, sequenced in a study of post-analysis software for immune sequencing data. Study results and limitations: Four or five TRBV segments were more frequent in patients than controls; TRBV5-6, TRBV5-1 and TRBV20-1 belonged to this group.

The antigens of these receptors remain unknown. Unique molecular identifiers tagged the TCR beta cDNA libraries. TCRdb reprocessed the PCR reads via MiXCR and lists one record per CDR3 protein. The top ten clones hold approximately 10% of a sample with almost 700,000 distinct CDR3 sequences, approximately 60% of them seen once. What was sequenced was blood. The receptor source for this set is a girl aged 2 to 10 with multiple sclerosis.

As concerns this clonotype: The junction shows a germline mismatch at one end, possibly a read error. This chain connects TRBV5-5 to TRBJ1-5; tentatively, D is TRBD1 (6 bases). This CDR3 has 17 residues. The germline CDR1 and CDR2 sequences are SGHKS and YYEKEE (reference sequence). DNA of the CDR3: TGTGCCAGCAGCCATTTGCTAGGGGGAGGGGAAGTACAGCCTCAGCATTTT. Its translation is CASSHLLGGGEVQPQHF.

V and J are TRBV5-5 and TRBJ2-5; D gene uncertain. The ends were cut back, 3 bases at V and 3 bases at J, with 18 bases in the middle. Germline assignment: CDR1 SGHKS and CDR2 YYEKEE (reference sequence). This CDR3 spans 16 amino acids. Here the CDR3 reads CASSSLTDRSEETQYF. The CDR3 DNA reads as TGTGCCAGCAGCTCCCTGACGGACCGCTCCGAAGAGACCCAGTACTTC.

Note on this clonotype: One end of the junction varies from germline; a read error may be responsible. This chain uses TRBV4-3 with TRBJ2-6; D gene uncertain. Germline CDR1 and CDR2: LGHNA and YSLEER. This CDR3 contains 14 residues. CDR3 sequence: CTSSQVIGANVLTF. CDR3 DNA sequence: TGCACCAGCAGCCAAGTAATCGGGGCCAACGTCCTGACTTTC.

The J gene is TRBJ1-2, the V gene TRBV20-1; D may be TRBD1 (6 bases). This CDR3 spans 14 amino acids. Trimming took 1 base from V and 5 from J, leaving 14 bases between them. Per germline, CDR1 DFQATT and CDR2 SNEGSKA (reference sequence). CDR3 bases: TGCAGTGCTAGAGGGTCAGGGGCCATTTATGGCTACACCTTC. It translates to CSARGSGAIYGYTF.

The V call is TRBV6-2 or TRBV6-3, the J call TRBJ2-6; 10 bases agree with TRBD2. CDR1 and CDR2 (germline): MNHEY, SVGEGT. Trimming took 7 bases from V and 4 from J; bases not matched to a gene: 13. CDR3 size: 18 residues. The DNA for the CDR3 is TGTGCCAGCACCGCGGCCGGAGCGGGGGGGCGGGGGGCCAACGTCCTGACTTTC. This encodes CASTAAGAGGRGANVLTF.

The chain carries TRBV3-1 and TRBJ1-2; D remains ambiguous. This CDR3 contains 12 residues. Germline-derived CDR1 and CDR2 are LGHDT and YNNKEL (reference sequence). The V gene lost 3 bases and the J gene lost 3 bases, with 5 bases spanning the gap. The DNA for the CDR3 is TGTGCCAGCAGCCACTGGGACTATGGCTACACCTTC. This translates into CASSHWDYGYTF.

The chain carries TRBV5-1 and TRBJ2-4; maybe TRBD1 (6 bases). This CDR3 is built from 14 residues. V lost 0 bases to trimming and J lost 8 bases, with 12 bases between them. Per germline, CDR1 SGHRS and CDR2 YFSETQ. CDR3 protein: CASSLDPGADIQYF. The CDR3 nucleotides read TGCGCCAGCAGCTTGGATCCAGGGGCGGACATTCAGTACTTC.

The DNA for the CDR3 is TGTGCCAGCAGCCAAGAGAACAGACTCAATGAGCAGTTCTTC. Protein: CASSQENRLNEQFF. V usage is TRBV3-1 and J usage is TRBJ2-1, with no clear D. The V and J ends lost 0 bases and 6 bases respectively, with 9 bases between them. This CDR3 has 14 amino acids. Germline values: CDR1 LGHDT, CDR2 YNNKEL (reference sequence).

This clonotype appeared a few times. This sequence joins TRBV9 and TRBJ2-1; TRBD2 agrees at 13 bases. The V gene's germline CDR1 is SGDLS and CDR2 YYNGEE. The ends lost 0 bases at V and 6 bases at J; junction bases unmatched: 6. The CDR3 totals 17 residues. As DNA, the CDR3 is TGTGCCAGCAGCGTAGACGGACTAGCGGGAGTGGTCAATGAGCAGTTCTTC. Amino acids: CASSVDGLAGVVNEQFF.

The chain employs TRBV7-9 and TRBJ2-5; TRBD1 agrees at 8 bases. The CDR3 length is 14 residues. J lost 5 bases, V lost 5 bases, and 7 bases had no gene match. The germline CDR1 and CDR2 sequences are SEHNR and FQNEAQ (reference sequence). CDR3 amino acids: CASSMDRVLETQYF. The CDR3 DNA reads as TGTGCCAGCAGCATGGACAGGGTCCTCGAGACCCAGTACTTC. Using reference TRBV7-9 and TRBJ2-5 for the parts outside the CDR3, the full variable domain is DTGVSQNPRHKITKRGQNVTFRCDPISEHNRLYWYRQTLGQGPEFLTYFQNEAQLEKSRLLSDRFSAERPKGSFSTLEIQRTEQGDSAMYLCASSMDRVLETQYFGPGTRLLVL.

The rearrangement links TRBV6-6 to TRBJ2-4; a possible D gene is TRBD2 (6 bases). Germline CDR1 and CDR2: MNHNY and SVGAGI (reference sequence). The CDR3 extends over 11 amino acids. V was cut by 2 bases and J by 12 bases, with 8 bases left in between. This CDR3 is CASSYGGTQYF. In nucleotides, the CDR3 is TGTGCCAGCAGTTACGGCGGGACTCAGTACTTC.

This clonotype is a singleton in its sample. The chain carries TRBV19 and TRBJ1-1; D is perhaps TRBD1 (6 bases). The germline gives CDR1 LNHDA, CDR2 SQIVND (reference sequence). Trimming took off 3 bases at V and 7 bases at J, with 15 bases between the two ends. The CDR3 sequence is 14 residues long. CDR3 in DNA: TGTGCCAGTAGTATGAACAGGGATTATAGTGAAGCTTTCTTT. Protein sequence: CASSMNRDYSEAFF. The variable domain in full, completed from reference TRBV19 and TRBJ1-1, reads DGGITQSPKYLFRKEGQNVTLSCEQNLNHDAMYWYRQDPGQGLRLIYYSQIVNDFQKGDIAEGYSVSREKKESFPLTVTSAQKNPTAFYLCASSMNRDYSEAFFGQGTRLTVV.

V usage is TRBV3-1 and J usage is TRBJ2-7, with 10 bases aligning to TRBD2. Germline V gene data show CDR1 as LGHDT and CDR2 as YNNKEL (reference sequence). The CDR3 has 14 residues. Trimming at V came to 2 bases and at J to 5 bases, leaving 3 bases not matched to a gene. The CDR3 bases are TGTGCCAGCAGCCAATCAGCGGGAGGGAACGAGCAGTACTTC. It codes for CASSQSAGGNEQYF.

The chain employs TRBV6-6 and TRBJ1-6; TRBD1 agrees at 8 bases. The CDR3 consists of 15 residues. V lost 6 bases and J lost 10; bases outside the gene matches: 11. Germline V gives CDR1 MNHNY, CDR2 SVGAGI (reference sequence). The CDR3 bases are TGTGCCAGCAGCCTAAAACAGGGGGTGGGCTCACCCCTCCACTTT. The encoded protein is CASSLKQGVGSPLHF.

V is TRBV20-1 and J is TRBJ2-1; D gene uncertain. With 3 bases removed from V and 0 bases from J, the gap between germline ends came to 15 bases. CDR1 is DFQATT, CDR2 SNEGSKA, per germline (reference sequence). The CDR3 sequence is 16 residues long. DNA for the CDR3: TGCAGTGCTAGGATGGGCTGGGCCGCCTCCTACAATGAGCAGTTCTTC. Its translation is CSARMGWAASYNEQFF.

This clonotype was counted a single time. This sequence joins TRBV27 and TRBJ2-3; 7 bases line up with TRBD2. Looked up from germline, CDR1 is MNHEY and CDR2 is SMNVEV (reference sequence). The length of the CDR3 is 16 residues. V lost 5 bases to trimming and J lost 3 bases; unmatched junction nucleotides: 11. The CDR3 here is CASSTALGGGTDTQYF. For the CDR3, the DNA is TGTGCCAGCAGTACCGCCCTCGGGGGAGGGACAGATACGCAGTATTTT.

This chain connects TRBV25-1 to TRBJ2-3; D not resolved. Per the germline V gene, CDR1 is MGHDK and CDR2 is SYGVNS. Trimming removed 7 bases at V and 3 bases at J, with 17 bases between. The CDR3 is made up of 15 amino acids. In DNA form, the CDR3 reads TGTGCCAGCACTAGGAGAACTGGAGATACAGATACGCAGTATTTT. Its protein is CASTRRTGDTDTQYF.

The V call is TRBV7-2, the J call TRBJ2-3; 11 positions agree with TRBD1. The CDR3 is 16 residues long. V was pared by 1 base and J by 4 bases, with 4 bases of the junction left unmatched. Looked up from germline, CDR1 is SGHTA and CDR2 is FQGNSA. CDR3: CASSLGGQGASDTQYF. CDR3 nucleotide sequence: TGTGCCAGCAGCTTAGGAGGACAGGGGGCCTCAGATACGCAGTATTTT.

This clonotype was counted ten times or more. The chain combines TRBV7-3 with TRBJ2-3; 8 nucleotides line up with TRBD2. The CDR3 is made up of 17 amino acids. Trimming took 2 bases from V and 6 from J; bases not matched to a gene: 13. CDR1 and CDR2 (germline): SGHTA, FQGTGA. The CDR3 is CASSLGTLAGPLDTQYF. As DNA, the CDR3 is TGTGCCAGCAGCTTAGGCACTCTAGCGGGTCCACTGGATACGCAGTATTTT.

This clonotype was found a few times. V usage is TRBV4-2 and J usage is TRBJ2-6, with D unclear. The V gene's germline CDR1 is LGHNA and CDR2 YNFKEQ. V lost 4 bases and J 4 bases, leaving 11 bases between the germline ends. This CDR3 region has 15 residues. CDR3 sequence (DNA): TGTGCCAGCAGCCCTATTTTATCCGGGGCCAACGTCCTGACTTTC. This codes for CASSPILSGANVLTF.

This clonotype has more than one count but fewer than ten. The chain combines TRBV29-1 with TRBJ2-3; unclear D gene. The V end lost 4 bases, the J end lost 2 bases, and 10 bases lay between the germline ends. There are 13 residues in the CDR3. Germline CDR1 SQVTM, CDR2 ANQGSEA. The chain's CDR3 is CSVGEENTDTQYF. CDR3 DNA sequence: TGCAGCGTTGGCGAGGAAAACACAGATACGCAGTATTTT.

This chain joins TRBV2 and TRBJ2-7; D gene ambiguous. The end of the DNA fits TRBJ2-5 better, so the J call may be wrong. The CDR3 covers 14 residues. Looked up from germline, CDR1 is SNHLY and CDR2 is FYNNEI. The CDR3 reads CASSMGPMGETQYF. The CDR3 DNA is TGTGCCAGCAGTATGGGCCCTATGGGGGAGACCCAGTACTTC.

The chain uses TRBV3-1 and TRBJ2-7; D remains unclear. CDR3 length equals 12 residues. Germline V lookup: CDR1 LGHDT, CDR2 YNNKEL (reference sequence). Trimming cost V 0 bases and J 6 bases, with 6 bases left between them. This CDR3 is CASSQETSEQYF. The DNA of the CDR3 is TGTGCCAGCAGCCAAGAAACCTCCGAGCAGTACTTC.

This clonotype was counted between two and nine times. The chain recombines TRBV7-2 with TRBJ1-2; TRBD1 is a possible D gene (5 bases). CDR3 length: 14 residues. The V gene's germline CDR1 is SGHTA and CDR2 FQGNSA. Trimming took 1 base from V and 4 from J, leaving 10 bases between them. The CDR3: CASSLEPDIYGYTF. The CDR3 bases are TGTGCCAGCAGCTTAGAACCGGACATCTATGGCTACACCTTC.